The clone carrying this T cell receptor (beta chain) has ten or more counts. Its antigen is not known. The source of the sample is a study of T-cell memory formation after mild COVID-19. The CDR3 has 12 residues. The germline V gene encodes CDR1 MNHNY and CDR2 SVGAGI (reference sequence). Trimming left V 2 bases short and J 6 bases short, with 2 bases between. TCRdb re-derived calls from the 5' RACE reads in MiXCR, one entry per CDR3 protein. This sample has more than 70,000 distinct CDR3 sequences, with 14% found just once. Whole-study results and caveats: Clones shrinking between day 15 and 85 showed a balanced CD4/CD8 split, and those that grew later tilted toward CD4+.

The chain carries TRBV6-6 and TRBJ1-6; D remains ambiguous. Material: PBMCs or a T cell subset sorted from them (not recorded which). The clonotype comes from an adult woman who had mild COVID-19 (a few samples of this study predate the infection). Cell type and time point are not known. The CDR3 here is CASSYLNSPLHF. CDR3 bases: TGTGCCAGCAGTTACCTTAATTCACCCCTCCACTTT.